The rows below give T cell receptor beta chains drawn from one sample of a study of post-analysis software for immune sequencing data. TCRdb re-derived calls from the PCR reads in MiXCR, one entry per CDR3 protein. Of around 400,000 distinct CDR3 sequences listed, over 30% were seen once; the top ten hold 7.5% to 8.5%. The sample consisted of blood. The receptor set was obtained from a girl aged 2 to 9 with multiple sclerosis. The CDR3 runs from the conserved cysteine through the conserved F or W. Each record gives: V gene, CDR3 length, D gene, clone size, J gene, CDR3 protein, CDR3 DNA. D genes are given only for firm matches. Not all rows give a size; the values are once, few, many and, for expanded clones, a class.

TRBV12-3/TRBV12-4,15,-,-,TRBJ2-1,CASRQDPRIVNEQFF,TGTGCCAGCAGACAGGACCCTCGAATAGTCAATGAGCAGTTCTTC
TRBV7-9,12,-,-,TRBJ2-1,CARGTAYNEQFF,TGTGCCAGGGGGACGGCTTACAATGAGCAGTTCTTC
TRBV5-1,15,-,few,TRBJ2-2,CASSLRAFDTGERFF,TGCGCCAGCAGCTTGAGGGCCTTCGACACCGGGGAGCGGTTTTTT
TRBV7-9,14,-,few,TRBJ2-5,CASSFRGAQETQYF,TGTGCCAGCAGCTTTAGGGGGGCCCAAGAGACCCAGTACTTC
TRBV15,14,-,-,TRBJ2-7,CATSRGTASYEQYF,TGTGCCACCAGCAGAGGGACGGCCTCCTACGAGCAGTACTTC
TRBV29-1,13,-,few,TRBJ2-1,CSVLVSGGNEQFF,TGCAGCGTACTAGTCTCAGGTGGTAATGAGCAGTTCTTC
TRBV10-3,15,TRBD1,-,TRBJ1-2,CAISEGQGVYYGYTF,TGTGCCATCAGTGAGGGACAGGGGGTATACTATGGCTACACCTTC
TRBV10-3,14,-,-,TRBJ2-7,CAIRDPGAIYEQYF,TGTGCCATCAGGGATCCCGGGGCCATCTACGAGCAGTACTTC
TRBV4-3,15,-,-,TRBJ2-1,CASSSDMGPNNEQFF,TGCGCCAGCAGCTCCGACATGGGACCAAACAATGAGCAGTTCTTC
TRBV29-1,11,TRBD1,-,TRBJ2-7,CSVEVQGDQYF,TGCAGCGTTGAGGTCCAGGGGGACCAGTACTTC
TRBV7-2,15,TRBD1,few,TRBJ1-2,CASSWGGTVNYGYTF,TGTGCCAGCAGCTGGGGTGGGACAGTTAACTATGGCTACACCTTC